This T cell receptor (beta chain) was captured in a study of cytotoxic CD8 clonotypes in ibrutinib-treated CLL. Background on the study: Across the patients, roughly ten were relapsed/refractory, under 16 treatment-naive and some 17 IGHV unmutated.

General study findings and limits: Starting clonality was above that of age-matched healthy donors and tracked circulating CD8+ T-cell counts. Sustained-remission patients were sampled at one set of times and progressing patients at different ones.

CDR1 is LNHDA and CDR2 is SQIVND in the germline V gene (reference sequence). V was shortened by 8 bases and J by 1 base, with 19 bases between the two germline ends. The CDR3 has 16 amino acids. Remarks on this clone: Its antigen is not identified.

Depths of 1 in 200,000 to 1 in 1 million T cells were the sequencing target. Sequenced by immunoSEQ multiplex PCR; TCRdb stores in-frame clones only, minus some. Of roughly 200,000 clones listed, more than 75% were seen once; the top ten hold about an eighth. The receptor comes from a human donor with chronic lymphocytic leukemia. The chain employs TRBV19 and TRBJ2-3; D might be TRBD1 (6 bases). Sequencing used PBMCs, obtained after 12 months of ibrutinib treatment. The CDR3 reads CASQAPRGMGTDTQYF. The CDR3, as DNA: TGTGCCAGTCAGGCCCCCAGGGGAATGGGCACAGATACGCAGTATTTT.